Following are 10 T cell receptor beta chains from one sample sequenced in a study of blood T cell repertoires in COVID-19. Using immunoSEQ multiplex PCR, the repertoire was profiled, and TCRdb retains in-frame clones only, with some absent. The table lists 140,000 or so clones, roughly 84% of them singletons, with roughly 4.8% in the top ten. Sequencing was carried out using peripheral blood. All receptors derive from a human donor in a cohort sampled during active COVID-19.

V usage is TRBV3-1 (or the pseudogene TRBV3-2) and J usage is TRBJ1-2; D possibly corresponds to TRBD1 (6 bases). Germline V gives CDR1 LGHDT, CDR2 YNNKEL (reference sequence). Trimming left V 0 bases short and J 2 bases short, with 7 bases between. The CDR3 runs to 14 residues. CDR3 sequence reads: CASSQDQGNYGYTF. The CDR3 nucleotides read TGTGCCAGCAGCCAAGATCAGGGGAACTATGGCTACACCTTC.

The rearrangement joins TRBV21-1 to TRBJ2-3; the table names TRBD1, a call not compared with the DNA. TRBV21-1 is a recognized pseudogene. This CDR3 has 16 amino acids. CDR3 sequence: CASSGYRDRETDTQYF. DNA for the CDR3: TGTGCCAGCAGCGGATACCGGGACAGGGAGACAGATACGCAGTATTTT.

The V call is TRBV7-9, the J call TRBJ1-6; possible D gene TRBD1, 5 bases. Germline loops: CDR1 SEHNR, CDR2 FQNEAQ (reference sequence). The CDR3 spans 15 residues. The V and J ends lost 3 bases and 9 bases respectively, with 15 bases between them. CDR3: CASSLGRGGSSPLHF. DNA of the CDR3: TGTGCCAGCAGCTTGGGGAGGGGTGGGTCTTCACCCCTCCACTTT.

This chain joins TRBV28 and TRBJ2-1; a possible D gene is TRBD2 (6 bases). In germline, CDR1 is MDHEN, CDR2 SYDVKM. There are 14 residues in the CDR3. V lost 3 bases and J lost 4, with 10 bases in between. The CDR3 reads CASSFAGIYNEQFF. CDR3 sequence (DNA): TGTGCCAGCAGTTTTGCGGGGATTTACAATGAGCAGTTCTTC.

In its sample, this clone was seen a few times. The chain carries TRBV12-5 and TRBJ1-5, with D perhaps TRBD1 (5 bases). Germline lookup yields CDR1 LGHNT and CDR2 FRNRAP. CDR3 size: 14 residues. V lost 9 bases and J 1 base, leaving 13 bases between the germline ends. CDR3 DNA: TGTGCTAGCCAAGAGTGGGGCAGCAATCAGCCCCAGCATTTT. Protein: CASQEWGSNQPQHF.

This chain uses TRBV6-2 or TRBV6-3 with TRBJ2-7, with D tentatively TRBD2 (6 bases). This CDR3 spans 16 amino acids. Germline lookup yields CDR1 MNHEY and CDR2 SVGEGT. Trimming left V 2 bases short and J 5 bases short, with 19 bases between. In DNA form, the CDR3 reads TGTGCCAGCAGTTACGGGTTGGCAGGAGGGCTTAACGAGCAGTACTTC. It translates to CASSYGLAGGLNEQYF.

The chain is built from TRBV6-5 and TRBJ2-7; no firm D call. V lost 6 bases and J 0 bases, leaving 9 bases between the germline ends. This CDR3 has 13 residues. Germline loops: CDR1 MNHEY, CDR2 SVGAGI. The CDR3 loop reads CASRSTRSYEQYF. The CDR3 nucleotides are TGTGCCAGCAGAAGCACTCGCTCCTACGAGCAGTACTTC.

This chain joins TRBV18 and TRBJ2-7; weak D call: TRBD2 (6 bases). CDR3 length: 14 residues. CDR1 and CDR2 from the germline V gene are KGHSH and LQKENI. Trimming pared 4 bases from V and 4 bases from J, leaving 14 bases between. The CDR3 coding sequence is TGTGCCAGCTCACTAGTTTCGGGACTGTACGAGCAGTACTTC. This codes for CASSLVSGLYEQYF.

V and J are TRBV28 and TRBJ2-5; 8 bases match TRBD2. The germline V gene has CDR1 MDHEN and CDR2 SYDVKM. The length of the CDR3 is 15 residues. Germline trimming cut 6 bases from V and 1 base from J; bases unmatched to any gene: 7. This CDR3 is CASRGGLAGQETQYF. For the CDR3, the DNA is TGTGCCAGCAGGGGGGGCCTAGCGGGCCAAGAGACCCAGTACTTC.

V gene TRBV29-1 combines with J gene TRBJ2-1, with 11 bases that match TRBD2. The length of the CDR3 is 14 residues. V was pared by 4 bases and J by 4 bases, with 3 bases of the junction left unmatched. Germline-derived CDR1 and CDR2 are SQVTM and ANQGSEA. CDR3 amino acids: CSVALAGGYNEQFF. The CDR3 DNA follows: TGCAGCGTTGCGTTAGCGGGGGGGTACAATGAGCAGTTCTTC.